The 20 T cell receptor beta chains listed next were all sequenced from one sample in a study of response to subunit inactivated influenza vaccine. Using its own MiXCR run on the RT-PCR reads, TCRdb lists one record per CDR3 protein. The top ten clones hold approximately 10% of a sample with more than 600,000 distinct CDR3 sequences, roughly 20% of them seen once. The sample here was PBMCs from blood, taken around 5 days after vaccination. These receptors were obtained from a man aged 50-59 years who received an inactivated influenza vaccine.

This sequence joins TRBV12-3 or TRBV12-4 and TRBJ1-1; D is undetermined. Trimming stripped 6 bases from V and 1 base from J, with 6 bases between. This CDR3 has 12 residues. As DNA, the CDR3 is TGTGCCAGCAGAAGGCCGAACACTGAAGCTTTCTTT. It encodes CASRRPNTEAFF.

The chain has TRBV30 and TRBJ2-7, with D possibly TRBD2 on 5 matching bases. V lost 1 base to trimming and J lost 6 bases, with 10 bases between them. This CDR3 has 12 amino acids. CDR1 and CDR2 from the germline V gene are GTSNPN and SVGIG (reference sequence). The CDR3 nucleotides read TGTGCCTGGAGTGGAACTAGATCCGAGCAGTACTTC. It is translated as CAWSGTRSEQYF. The full variable domain, with the rest looked up from reference TRBV30 and TRBJ2-7, is SQTIHQWPATLVQPVGSPLSLECTVEGTSNPNLYWYRQAAGRGLQLLFYSVGIGQISSEVPQNLSASRPQDRQFILSSKKLLLSDSGFYLCAWSGTRSEQYFGPGTRLTVT.

There are a few counts of this clonotype. The V gene is TRBV6-5, the J gene TRBJ2-7, with 9 bases lining up with TRBD2. Trimming cost V 0 bases and J 2 bases; bases outside gene matches: 5. The CDR3 covers 16 residues. CDR1 MNHEY and CDR2 SVGAGI come from the germline V gene. As DNA, the CDR3 is TGTGCCAGCAGTTACTCGAGGGCTAGCGGGACCTACGAGCAGTACTTC. This gives the protein CASSYSRASGTYEQYF.

This chain joins TRBV30 and TRBJ2-2; 7 bases line up with TRBD1. The germline V gene has CDR1 GTSNPN and CDR2 SVGIG (reference sequence). After removal of 6 bases from V and 5 bases from J, the junction contained 9 bases not matched to a gene. The CDR3 length is 14 residues. The CDR3: CACRDSPGTGELFF. In DNA, the CDR3 is TGTGCCTGCCGGGACAGCCCAGGGACCGGGGAGCTGTTTTTT.

This clonotype was observed a handful of times. The V call is TRBV12-3 or TRBV12-4, the J call TRBJ2-3; TRBD1 matches 7 bases. CDR3 length: 15 residues. The J segment lost 2 bases and the V segment lost 1 base, leaving 3 bases of the junction unmatched. The CDR3 nucleotides are TGTGCCAGCAGTTTAGGGGGACAGTACACAGATACGCAGTATTTT. Encoded protein: CASSLGGQYTDTQYF.

This rearrangement joins TRBV5-1 to TRBJ2-3; 10 positions match TRBD1. The CDR3 is 17 amino acids. V dropped 3 bases and J dropped 3; count of bases not matched to a gene: 10. The germline CDR1 and CDR2 sequences are SGHRS and YFSETQ. This CDR3 is CASSWRPGQGRTDTQYF. The CDR3 bases are TGCGCCAGCAGCTGGAGACCGGGACAGGGGCGTACAGATACGCAGTATTTT.

The table lists this clonotype with a few counts. The chain has TRBV20-1 and TRBJ2-5, with unresolved D. Germline CDR1 and CDR2: DFQATT and SNEGSKA (reference sequence). The CDR3 spans 11 residues. V was pared by 6 bases and J by 2 bases, with 7 bases between. The CDR3 DNA reads TGCAGTGCAGGGCAACAAGAGACCCAGTACTTC. This codes for CSAGQQETQYF.

This chain joins TRBV15 and TRBJ2-3; tentative D call: TRBD2 (5 bases). Germline CDR1 and CDR2: LNHNV and YYDKDF (reference sequence). The CDR3 has 15 residues. Deletions cut 0 bases from V and 0 bases from J, with 7 bases between. The CDR3 protein is CATSRDPGSTDTQYF. The CDR3 DNA is TGTGCCACCAGCAGAGATCCGGGAAGCACAGATACGCAGTATTTT.

This clonotype was observed a handful of times. The genes are TRBV5-1 and TRBJ1-1, with 10 bases matching TRBD1. The CDR3 spans 16 residues. The ends lost 4 bases at V and 0 bases at J; junction bases unmatched: 6. CDR1 is SGHRS, CDR2 YFSETQ, per germline. Here the CDR3 reads CASSVGQGVMNTEAFF. The CDR3 DNA follows: TGCGCCAGCAGCGTCGGACAGGGGGTCATGAACACTGAAGCTTTCTTT.

The V call is TRBV12-3 or TRBV12-4, the J call TRBJ2-1; 14 bases are a match to TRBD2. The J segment lost 6 bases and the V segment lost 3 bases, leaving 7 bases of the junction unmatched. The CDR3 has 17 amino acids. The CDR3 region has the DNA TGTGCCAGCAGTTTCCTGACTAGCGGGGGGGTCTCCAATGAGCAGTTCTTC. This encodes CASSFLTSGGVSNEQFF.

This clonotype appeared a few times. This chain connects TRBV20-1 to TRBJ2-1; possible D gene TRBD1, 6 bases. This CDR3 comprises 14 residues. Germline V gene data show CDR1 as DFQATT and CDR2 as SNEGSKA (reference sequence). V shed 0 bases and J shed 8 bases, with 14 bases lying between them. The chain's CDR3 is CSARDSLGADEQFF. CDR3 DNA sequence: TGCAGTGCTAGAGATAGTTTGGGGGCGGATGAGCAGTTCTTC.

This rearrangement joins TRBV6-5 to TRBJ2-1; TRBD2 agrees at 8 bases. Judging by the DNA end, TRBJ2-7 fits better; the J call may be wrong. The CDR3 has 15 amino acids. Germline-derived CDR1 and CDR2 are MNHEY and SVGAGI. CDR3 nucleotides: TGTGCCAGCAGTACTAGCGGTCTTACCTACAATGAGCAGTACTTC. Encoded protein: CASSTSGLTYNEQYF.

The chain uses TRBV18 and TRBJ1-4, with no clear D. CDR3 size: 15 residues. V gave up 3 bases and J gave up 0 bases, with 8 bases separating them. CDR1 KGHSH and CDR2 LQKENI come from the germline V gene. The CDR3 DNA follows: TGTGCCAGCTCACCTAGATCTGCAACTAATGAAAAACTGTTTTTT. It translates to CASSPRSATNEKLFF. The full variable domain, rest sourced from reference TRBV18 and TRBJ1-4, is NAGVMQNPRHLVRRRGQEARLRCSPMKGHSHVYWYRQLPEEGLKFMVYLQKENIIDESGMPKERFSAEFPKEGPSILRIQQVVRGDSAAYFCASSPRSATNEKLFFGSGTQLSVL.

The V and J genes are TRBV6-2 or TRBV6-3 and TRBJ2-7; possible D gene TRBD1, 6 bases. Trimming pared 4 bases from V and 4 bases from J, leaving 11 bases between. This CDR3 region has 13 residues. The V gene's germline CDR1 is MNHEY and CDR2 SVGEGT. CDR3 bases: TGTGCCAGCAGTTCCACCGACAGGTACGAGCAGTACTTC. It yields the protein CASSSTDRYEQYF.

This clonotype has a count of ten or more. This rearrangement joins TRBV29-1 to TRBJ1-5; D is unresolved. V gave up 4 bases and J gave up 3 bases, with 10 bases separating them. CDR3 size: 13 residues. Germline V gene data show CDR1 as SQVTM and CDR2 as ANQGSEA. The CDR3 reads CSVAGQPNQPQHF. For the CDR3, the DNA is TGCAGCGTTGCCGGCCAGCCCAATCAGCCCCAGCATTTT.

This clonotype was observed a handful of times. V usage is TRBV29-1 and J usage is TRBJ1-1, with 7 bases matching TRBD1. CDR3 length: 14 amino acids. Looked up from germline, CDR1 is SQVTM and CDR2 is ANQGSEA. The trim removed 7 bases at V and 0 bases at J, leaving 8 bases unmatched. CDR3 nucleotides: TGCAGCGGGAGACAGGGCGGATTGAACACTGAAGCTTTCTTT. The encoded protein is CSGRQGGLNTEAFF. The complete variable domain, with remaining parts taken from reference TRBV29-1 and TRBJ1-1, reads SAVISQKPSRDICQRGTSLTIQCQVDSQVTMMFWYRQQPGQSLTLIATANQGSEATYESGFVIDKFPISRPNLTFSTLTVSNMSPEDSSIYLCSGRQGGLNTEAFFGQGTRLTVV.

The V gene is TRBV9, the J gene TRBJ2-1; TRBD2 aligns across 14 bases. CDR3 size: 15 residues. Germline CDR1 and CDR2: SGDLS and YYNGEE. Trimming cost V 5 bases and J 8 bases; bases outside gene matches: 6. The CDR3 sequence is CASSTTSGGDYEQFF. Here the CDR3 DNA reads TGTGCCAGCAGTACGACTAGCGGGGGGGACTATGAGCAGTTCTTC.

The rearrangement uses TRBV27 and TRBJ2-7; 7 bases agree with TRBD2. The germline V gene has CDR1 MNHEY and CDR2 SMNVEV (reference sequence). J was trimmed by 2 bases and V by 5 bases; bases with no gene match: 9. The CDR3 extends over 15 amino acids. The CDR3 loop is CASSLTSSGPYEQYF. The CDR3 DNA reads TGTGCCAGCAGTCTAACTTCTAGCGGACCCTACGAGCAGTACTTC.

This clonotype was seen only a few times. The rearrangement uses TRBV12-3 or TRBV12-4 and TRBJ1-2, with D maybe TRBD1 (6 bases). V lost 7 bases and J lost 4, with 10 bases in between. The CDR3 covers 12 residues. The CDR3 sequence: CASTLTGYGYTF. The CDR3, as DNA: TGTGCCAGCACCCTGACAGGCTATGGCTACACCTTC.

V is TRBV20-1 and J is TRBJ2-7; TRBD2 matches at 7 bases. This CDR3 contains 15 residues. V gave up 0 bases and J gave up 0 bases; unmatched junction bases: 5. Per the germline V gene, CDR1 is DFQATT and CDR2 is SNEGSKA (reference sequence). The DNA of the CDR3 is TGCAGTGCTAGAGATCTGCGGGGGTACTCCTACGAGCAGTACTTC. It codes for CSARDLRGYSYEQYF.